The 8 T cell receptor beta chains below all came from one sample that was sequenced in a study of beta chain features in type 1 diabetes. Reverse transcription of all isolated RNA meant that expressed TCRB transcripts were sequenced. Clones were read by immunoSEQ multiplex PCR, and TCRdb kept only the in-frame ones, dropping some. Here the sample spans some 400,000 clones, less than 15% being singletons. Material: naive CD4+ T cells from blood. The receptors come from a woman aged 18-29 years in good health.

In this sample, this clone turned up a few times. The V and J genes are TRBV30 and TRBJ1-5; 8 nucleotides align to TRBD1. The CDR3 sequence is 15 residues long. J was trimmed by 4 bases and V by 2 bases; bases with no gene match: 7. In germline, CDR1 is GTSNPN, CDR2 SVGIG (reference sequence). This CDR3 is CAWSNGQGGNQPQHF. CDR3 nucleotides: TGTGCCTGGAGTAACGGACAGGGTGGGAATCAGCCCCAGCATTTT.

A few counts support this clone. Other DNA sequences in this specimen translate into the identical CDR3. V and J are TRBV9 and TRBJ2-3, with D hard to call. The CDR3 totals 12 residues. Per germline, CDR1 SGDLS and CDR2 YYNGEE. V was shortened by 3 bases and J by 0 bases, with 2 bases between the two germline ends. CDR3 nucleotides: TGTGCCAGCAGCGCTAGCACAGATACGCAGTATTTT. Its translation: CASSASTDTQYF.

This clone was found a few times. V gene TRBV2 combines with J gene TRBJ2-5; possible D gene TRBD2, 5 bases. The CDR3 extends over 11 amino acids. The germline V gene encodes CDR1 SNHLY and CDR2 FYNNEI. Trimming pared 6 bases from V and 11 bases from J, leaving 13 bases between. CDR3 amino acids: CASRSMGEQYF. As DNA, the CDR3 is TGTGCCAGCAGGTCCATGGGAGAGCAGTACTTC.

This clone was recorded a few times. Because the CDR3 is missing its conserved closing phenylalanine or tryptophan, this is likely a read error. The V call is TRBV30, the J call TRBJ1-5; 10 bases align to TRBD1. CDR1 GTSNPN and CDR2 SVGIG come from the germline V gene (reference sequence). V was pared by 3 bases and J by 6 bases, with 5 bases of the junction left unmatched. The CDR3 is 14 residues long. The CDR3 is CAWSYRTGGQPQHL. Written as DNA, the CDR3 is TGTGCCTGGAGCTACCGGACAGGGGGTCAGCCCCAGCATCTT.

This chain connects TRBV14 to TRBJ2-3, with TRBD2 matching over 8 bases. The CDR3 has 16 amino acids. Germline CDR1 and CDR2: SGHDN and FVKESK. J was trimmed by 0 bases and V by 4 bases; bases with no gene match: 6. CDR3 in DNA: TGTGCCAGCAGCCCCCTAGCGGGTCTTAGCACAGATACGCAGTATTTT. This translates into CASSPLAGLSTDTQYF.

The chain has TRBV4-2 and TRBJ2-5, with D perhaps TRBD2 (5 bases). CDR1 is LGHNA and CDR2 is YNFKEQ in the germline V gene. V was trimmed by 4 bases and J by 3 bases, leaving 9 bases between them. The CDR3 runs 13 residues. The CDR3 nucleotides read TGTGCCAGCAGCCGCCCACTAGAAGAGACCCAGTACTTC. Translating it yields CASSRPLEETQYF.

The J gene is TRBJ1-1, the V gene TRBV11-1; the match to TRBD1 covers 9 bases. The CDR3 covers 14 residues. Germline loops: CDR1 SGHAT, CDR2 FQDESV (reference sequence). After removal of 5 bases from V and 4 bases from J, the junction contained 5 bases not matched to a gene. CDR3 amino acids: CASSRDRVTTEAFF. CDR3 DNA sequence: TGTGCCAGCAGCCGGGACAGGGTAACCACTGAAGCTTTCTTT.

This clone was observed a few times. The chain combines TRBV9 with TRBJ1-5, with TRBD1 matching 10 bases. The CDR3 runs to 20 residues. CDR1 is SGDLS and CDR2 is YYNGEE in the germline V gene. V lost 1 base to trimming and J lost 3 bases; unmatched junction nucleotides: 16. The CDR3 sequence: CASSVRGTGVPGRANQPQHF. The CDR3 DNA reads TGTGCCAGCAGCGTACGGGGGACAGGGGTCCCTGGTAGAGCCAATCAGCCCCAGCATTTT.